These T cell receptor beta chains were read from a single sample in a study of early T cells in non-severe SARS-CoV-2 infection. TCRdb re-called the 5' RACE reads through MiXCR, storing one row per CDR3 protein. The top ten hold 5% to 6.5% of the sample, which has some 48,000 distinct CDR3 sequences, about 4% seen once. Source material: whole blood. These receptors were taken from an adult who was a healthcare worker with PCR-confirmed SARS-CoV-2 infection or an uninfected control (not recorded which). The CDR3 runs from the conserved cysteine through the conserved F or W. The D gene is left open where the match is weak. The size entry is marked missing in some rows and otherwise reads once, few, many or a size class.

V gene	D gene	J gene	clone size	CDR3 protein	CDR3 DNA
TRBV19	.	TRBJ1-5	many	CASSIRPESSNQPQHF	TGTGCCAGTAGTATCCGCCCAGAGTCTAGCAATCAGCCCCAGCATTTT
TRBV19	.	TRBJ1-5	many	CASSLQTRQPQHF	TGTGCCAGTTCTCTTCAAACCCGGCAGCCCCAGCATTTT
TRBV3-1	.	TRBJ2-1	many	CASRRSWGRQFF	TGTGCCAGCAGGCGGAGTTGGGGGCGGCAGTTCTTC
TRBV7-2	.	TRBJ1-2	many	CASSLNRNYGYTF	TGTGCCAGCAGCTTGAACCGTAACTATGGCTACACCTTC
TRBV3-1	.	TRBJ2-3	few	CASSQAVDTQYF	TGTGCCAGCAGCCAGGCTGTAGATACGCAGTATTTT
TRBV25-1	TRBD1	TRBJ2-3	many	CASSATGGGWDTQYF	TGTGCCAGCAGTGCGACAGGGGGCGGCTGGGATACGCAGTATTTT
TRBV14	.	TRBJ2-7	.	CASSLHRGRSSYEQYF	TGTGCCAGCAGCCTCCATCGGGGCCGGAGCTCCTACGAGCAGTACTTC
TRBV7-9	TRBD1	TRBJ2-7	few	CASSLGPQGTSSYEQYF	TGTGCCAGCAGCTTAGGTCCACAGGGGACGAGCTCCTACGAGCAGTACTTC
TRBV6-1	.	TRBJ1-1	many	CASSAGQANTEAFF	TGTGCCAGCAGTGCCGGACAAGCGAACACTGAAGCTTTCTTT
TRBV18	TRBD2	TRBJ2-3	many	CASSLAGGRDTQYF	TGTGCCAGCTCCCTAGCGGGGGGTCGAGATACGCAGTATTTT
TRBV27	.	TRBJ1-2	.	CASRAGIANYGYTF	TGTGCCAGCAGAGCAGGGATAGCTAACTATGGCTACACCTTC
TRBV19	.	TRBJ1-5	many	CASSMPRSSNQPQHF	TGTGCCAGTAGTATGCCACGATCAAGCAATCAGCCCCAGCATTTT
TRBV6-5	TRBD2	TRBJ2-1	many	CASSPLAGSYNEQFF	TGTGCCAGCAGTCCACTAGCGGGCTCCTACAATGAGCAGTTCTTC
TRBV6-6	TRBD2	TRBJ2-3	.	CASSYRLERGNTDTQYF	TGTGCCAGCAGTTACCGACTAGAGCGGGGAAACACAGATACGCAGTATTTT
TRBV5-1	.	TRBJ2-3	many	CASSFWSGVGDTQYF	TGCGCCAGCAGCTTTTGGTCCGGAGTTGGAGATACGCAGTATTTT
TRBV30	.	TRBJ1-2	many	CAWSAQANYGYTF	TGTGCCTGGAGTGCGCAGGCTAACTATGGCTACACCTTC
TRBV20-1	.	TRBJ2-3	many	CSALRDSNTDTQYF	TGCAGTGCTCTCCGCGACAGCAACACAGATACGCAGTATTTT
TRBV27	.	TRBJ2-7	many	CASSNPGGDSTYEQYF	TGTGCCAGCAGTAACCCTGGGGGGGACAGTACCTACGAGCAGTACTTC
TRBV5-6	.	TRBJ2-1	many	CASSLAGAINEQFF	TGTGCCAGCAGCTTGGCCGGGGCCATCAATGAGCAGTTCTTC
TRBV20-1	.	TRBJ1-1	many	CSARDQLQAATEAFF	TGCAGTGCTAGAGATCAGCTGCAGGCCGCCACTGAAGCTTTCTTT
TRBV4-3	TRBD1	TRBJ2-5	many	CASSQGHLTGVQETQYF	TGCGCCAGCAGTCAGGGCCATTTGACAGGGGTTCAAGAGACCCAGTACTTC
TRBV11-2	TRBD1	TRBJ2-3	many	CASSPDRGPSTDTQYF	TGTGCCAGCAGCCCGGACAGGGGGCCTAGCACAGATACGCAGTATTTT
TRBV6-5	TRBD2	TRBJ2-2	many	CASRTLAGGSGELFF	TGTGCCAGCAGAACCCTAGCGGGAGGGTCGGGGGAGCTGTTTTTT
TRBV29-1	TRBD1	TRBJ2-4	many	CSAKPAGQGGNIQYF	TGCAGCGCCAAACCCGCGGGACAGGGAGGAAACATTCAGTACTTC
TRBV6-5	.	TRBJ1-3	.	CASSAGPGDTIYF	TGTGCCAGCAGTGCGGGACCCGGAGACACCATATATTTT
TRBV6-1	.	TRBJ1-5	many	CASSELRVNQPQHF	TGTGCCAGCAGTGAACTCAGAGTAAATCAGCCCCAGCATTTT